The rows below give T cell receptor beta chains drawn from one sample of a study of HIV-infected patients and healthy controls. TCRdb analysed the 5' RACE reads with MiXCR anew, one entry per CDR3 protein. The repertoire holds more than 15,000 distinct CDR3 sequences, with 12% as singletons. Sequenced sample: blood. The origin of the receptors is an adult in good health. Both conserved end residues are part of each CDR3. Fields, in order: V gene, D gene, clone size, J gene, CDR3 protein, CDR3 DNA. The D gene is left open where the match is weak. For some rows the clone size is stated as once, few or many, or as a class when expanded; others skip it.

v_gene: TRBV3-1; d_gene: .; abundance: many; j_gene: TRBJ1-5; CDR3aa: CASSQTQMRQPQHF; CDR3nt: TGTGCCAGCAGCCAAACCCAAATGCGGCAGCCCCAGCATTTT
v_gene: TRBV28; d_gene: .; abundance: many; j_gene: TRBJ1-1; CDR3aa: CASSLVQRNTEAFF; CDR3nt: TGTGCCAGCAGTCTCGTGCAGAGGAACACTGAAGCTTTCTTT
v_gene: TRBV7-2; d_gene: .; abundance: medium-sized; j_gene: TRBJ2-2; CDR3aa: CASSPRTANTGELFF; CDR3nt: TGTGCCAGCAGCCCCCGGACAGCCAACACCGGGGAGCTGTTTTTT
v_gene: TRBV2; d_gene: .; abundance: .; j_gene: TRBJ1-1; CDR3aa: CASKKGMAEAFF; CDR3nt: TGTGCCAGCAAGAAGGGGATGGCTGAAGCTTTCTTT
v_gene: TRBV20-1; d_gene: .; abundance: many; j_gene: TRBJ1-2; CDR3aa: CSTPNPQNYGYTF; CDR3nt: TGCAGTACACCCAACCCCCAAAACTATGGCTACACCTTC
v_gene: TRBV5-4; d_gene: TRBD1; abundance: .; j_gene: TRBJ2-3; CDR3aa: CASSLAGQGLDTQYF; CDR3nt: TGTGCCAGCAGCTTGGCGGGACAGGGACTAGATACGCAGTATTTT
v_gene: TRBV5-5; d_gene: TRBD1; abundance: few; j_gene: TRBJ1-4; CDR3aa: CASSAPPGQGGEKLFF; CDR3nt: TGTGCCAGCAGCGCACCCCCGGGACAGGGAGGAGAAAAACTGTTTTTT
v_gene: TRBV6-6; d_gene: .; abundance: .; j_gene: TRBJ2-3; CDR3aa: CASSYPDREGTDTQYF; CDR3nt: TGTGCCAGCAGTTATCCCGACAGGGAGGGCACAGATACGCAGTATTTT
v_gene: TRBV5-4; d_gene: TRBD1; abundance: many; j_gene: TRBJ2-3; CDR3aa: CASSPGTGRSTDTQYF; CDR3nt: TGTGCCAGCAGCCCGGGGACAGGTCGAAGCACAGATACGCAGTATTTT
v_gene: TRBV6-1; d_gene: .; abundance: .; j_gene: TRBJ1-2; CDR3aa: CASSWGRGPDGYTF; CDR3nt: TGTGCCAGCAGTTGGGGGAGAGGCCCAGATGGCTACACCTTC
v_gene: TRBV7-2; d_gene: .; abundance: few; j_gene: TRBJ1-1; CDR3aa: CASSPDSRARGTEAFF; CDR3nt: TGTGCCAGCAGCCCCGACAGCCGGGCTCGAGGCACTGAAGCTTTCTTT
v_gene: TRBV4-1; d_gene: .; abundance: .; j_gene: TRBJ2-4; CDR3aa: CASSQDFRGLNIQYF; CDR3nt: TGCGCCAGCAGCCAAGATTTCAGAGGGTTAAACATTCAGTACTTC
v_gene: TRBV4-1; d_gene: .; abundance: few; j_gene: TRBJ2-2; CDR3aa: CASSIRRQVTGELFF; CDR3nt: TGCGCCAGCAGCATACGCCGACAGGTCACCGGGGAGCTGTTTTTT
v_gene: TRBV4-3; d_gene: .; abundance: few; j_gene: TRBJ1-1; CDR3aa: CASSHLDRMNTEAFF; CDR3nt: TGCGCCAGCAGCCATCTGGACAGAATGAACACTGAAGCTTTCTTT
v_gene: TRBV6-6; d_gene: .; abundance: many; j_gene: TRBJ1-2; CDR3aa: CASSYYTDGYTF; CDR3nt: TGTGCCAGCAGTTACTATACTGATGGCTACACCTTC
v_gene: TRBV29-1; d_gene: .; abundance: many; j_gene: TRBJ2-3; CDR3aa: CSVEAGMHTDTQYF; CDR3nt: TGCAGCGTTGAAGCGGGGATGCACACAGATACGCAGTATTTT
v_gene: TRBV12-3/TRBV12-4; d_gene: TRBD1; abundance: .; j_gene: TRBJ1-4; CDR3aa: CASSSGPGGATNEKLFF; CDR3nt: TGTGCCAGCAGTTCTGGGCCAGGGGGGGCAACTAATGAAAAACTGTTTTTT
v_gene: TRBV15; d_gene: .; abundance: medium-sized; j_gene: TRBJ2-1; CDR3aa: CATSGGGGSYNEQFF; CDR3nt: TGTGCCACCAGCGGGGGAGGAGGGAGCTACAATGAGCAGTTCTTC
v_gene: TRBV18; d_gene: .; abundance: many; j_gene: TRBJ1-1; CDR3aa: CASSPGSGNTEAFF; CDR3nt: TGTGCCAGCTCACCGGGGAGTGGGAACACTGAAGCTTTCTTT
v_gene: TRBV5-6; d_gene: TRBD2; abundance: many; j_gene: TRBJ2-7; CDR3aa: CASSSAGPYEQYF; CDR3nt: TGTGCCAGCAGCTCAGCGGGGCCCTACGAGCAGTACTTC
v_gene: TRBV6-5; d_gene: .; abundance: .; j_gene: TRBJ1-6; CDR3aa: CASSYSGKPNKNSPLHF; CDR3nt: TGTGCCAGCAGTTACTCGGGAAAGCCGAACAAGAATTCACCCCTCCACTTT
v_gene: TRBV24-1; d_gene: .; abundance: many; j_gene: TRBJ1-2; CDR3aa: CATSEGRENYGYTF; CDR3nt: TGTGCCACCAGTGAAGGTCGGGAAAACTATGGCTACACCTTC